This T cell receptor beta chain was documented in a study of blood T cell repertoires in COVID-19. The wider study: The United States, Italy and Spain supplied acute and convalescent COVID-19 samples.

Profiled with immunoSEQ multiplex PCR; TCRdb holds only in-frame clones, not every one. In the table there are some 140,000 clones, approximately 79% of which are singletons. CDR1 and CDR2 (germline): MNHEY, SVGEGT. V was pared by 6 bases and J by 8 bases, with 15 bases of the junction left unmatched. This CDR3 spans 16 amino acids. Material for sequencing was peripheral blood. V and J are TRBV6-2 or TRBV6-3 and TRBJ2-7; TRBD2 aligns across 11 bases. The TCR originated in a man in his sixties with acute or convalescent COVID-19. The CDR3 sequence: CASSRSLTSGINKQYF. The CDR3 coding sequence is TGTGCCAGCAGCCGTTCCCTGACTAGCGGGATAAATAAGCAGTACTTC.